Below, one TCR beta chain is given with its context. This CDR3 comprises 13 residues. Germline CDR1 PRHDT, CDR2 FYEKMQ (reference sequence). V gave up 5 bases and J gave up 5 bases, with 12 bases separating them. This sample was included in a study of control samples from healthy donors and cancer patients. Produced via immunoSEQ multiplex PCR; TCRdb's table is partial and in-frame only. This table holds 120,000 or so clones, roughly nine tenths found once. This receptor was obtained from a man aged 18 to 30 in good health. This chain links TRBV13 with TRBJ2-5; D is undetermined. The sequencing sample was made of blood. The CDR3 sequence is CASSPLARETQYF. The DNA of the CDR3 is TGTGCCAGCAGCCCCTTGGCCAGGGAGACCCAGTACTTC.